The rows below give T cell receptor beta chains drawn from one sample of a study of blood T cell repertoires in COVID-19. The repertoire was sequenced with immunoSEQ multiplex PCR; TCRdb's copy has only in-frame clones and lacks some. The sample records about 110,000 clones, 65% to 80% being singletons. Sequencing was carried out using peripheral blood. Source of these receptors: a man between 65 and 85 years old with active or convalescent COVID-19. CDR3s include the opening cysteine and the closing phenylalanine or tryptophan. D genes are given only for firm matches. Where a row states a size, it is once, few, many or the class of an expanded clone; other rows omit it.

TRBJ2-5,16,TRBV20-1,TRBD2,-,TGCAGTGCTAGTCCCCTCCTCGGGAGGGATGAAGAGACCCAGTACTTC,CSASPLLGRDEETQYF
TRBJ1-1,14,TRBV11-2,TRBD1,-,TGTGCCAGCCGGGACAGGGGTTCGCTCACTGAAGCTTTCTTT,CASRDRGSLTEAFF
TRBJ2-7,15,TRBV4-1,TRBD1,-,TGCGCCAGCAGCCAAGGGACAGGGGGTACCTACGAGCAGTACTTC,CASSQGTGGTYEQYF
TRBJ2-7,14,TRBV2,TRBD1,-,TGTGCCAGCAGTATCGGGGACAGCTACTACGAGCAGTACTTC,CASSIGDSYYEQYF
TRBJ1-2,16,TRBV6-1,-,-,TGTGCCAGCAGTGAATTGGCTCACGGGGGGTTCTATGGCTACACCTTC,CASSELAHGGFYGYTF
TRBJ1-2,13,TRBV6-5,-,-,TGTGCCAGCAGGGACAGCTTACTCTATGGCTACACCTTC,CASRDSLLYGYTF
TRBJ1-1,14,TRBV10-3,TRBD1,once,TGTGCCATCAGACCGGACAGGGGGACAACTGAAGCTTTCTTT,CAIRPDRGTTEAFF
TRBJ1-3,13,TRBV12-3/TRBV12-4,-,-,TGTGCCAGCACCCCGGGCTCTGGAAACACCATATATTTT,CASTPGSGNTIYF
TRBJ2-2,16,TRBV18,TRBD1,-,TGTGCCAGCTCATCGGGACAGGGGACGAGCACCGGGGAGCTGTTTTTT,CASSSGQGTSTGELFF
TRBJ2-3,19,TRBV7-3,-,-,TGTGCCAGCAGCGCCCGGGGGAGCGCTACCTCCCGGGGCACAGATACGCAGTATTTT,CASSARGSATSRGTDTQYF
TRBJ2-3,18,TRBV5-1,TRBD2,many,TGCGCCAGCAGCTTGTCTCTTAGCGGGGGGGCCGTCACAGATACGCAGTATTTT,CASSLSLSGGAVTDTQYF
TRBJ1-4,15,TRBV6-5,TRBD1,few,TGTGCCAGCAGTTACGGACAGGGGATGAATGAAAAACTGTTTTTT,CASSYGQGMNEKLFF
TRBJ2-2,15,TRBV7-9,-,-,TGTGCCAGCAGCTTACAGGGTGTGGGGACCGGGGAGCTGTTTTTT,CASSLQGVGTGELFF
TRBJ2-7,14,TRBV5-1,-,-,TGCGCCAGCAGCTCGGGGTGGGAATCCTACGAGCAGTACTTC,CASSSGWESYEQYF